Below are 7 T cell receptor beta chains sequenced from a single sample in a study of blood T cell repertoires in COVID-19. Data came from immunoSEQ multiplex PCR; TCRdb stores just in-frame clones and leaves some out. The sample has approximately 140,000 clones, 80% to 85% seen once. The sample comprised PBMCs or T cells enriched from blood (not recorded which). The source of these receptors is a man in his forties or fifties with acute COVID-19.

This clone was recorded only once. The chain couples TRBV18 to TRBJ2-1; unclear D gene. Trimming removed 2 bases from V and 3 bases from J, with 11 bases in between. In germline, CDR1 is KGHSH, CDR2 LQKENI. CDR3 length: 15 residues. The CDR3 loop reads CASSPIRQNYNEQFF. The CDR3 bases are TGTGCCAGCTCACCAATCCGACAAAACTACAATGAGCAGTTCTTC. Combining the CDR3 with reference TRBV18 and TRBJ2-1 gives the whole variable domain NAGVMQNPRHLVRRRGQEARLRCSPMKGHSHVYWYRQLPEEGLKFMVYLQKENIIDESGMPKERFSAEFPKEGPSILRIQQVVRGDSAAYFCASSPIRQNYNEQFFGPGTRLTVL.

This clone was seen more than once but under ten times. The DNA for the CDR3 is TGTGCCAGCAGCATAAGGGGCGAGCAGTACTTC. As protein: CASSIRGEQYF. The V call is TRBV2, the J call TRBJ2-7; the D gene is possibly TRBD1 (5 bases). Trimming left V 6 bases short and J 6 bases short, with 9 bases between. The CDR3 runs 11 residues. From germline, CDR1 is SNHLY and CDR2 FYNNEI.

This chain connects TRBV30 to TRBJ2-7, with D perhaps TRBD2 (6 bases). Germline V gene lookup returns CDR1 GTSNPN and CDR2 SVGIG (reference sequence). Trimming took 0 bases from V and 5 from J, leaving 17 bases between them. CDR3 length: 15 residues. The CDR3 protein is CAWSVGGLGGHEQYF. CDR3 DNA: TGTGCCTGGAGTGTGGGGGGTCTGGGAGGCCACGAGCAGTACTTC.

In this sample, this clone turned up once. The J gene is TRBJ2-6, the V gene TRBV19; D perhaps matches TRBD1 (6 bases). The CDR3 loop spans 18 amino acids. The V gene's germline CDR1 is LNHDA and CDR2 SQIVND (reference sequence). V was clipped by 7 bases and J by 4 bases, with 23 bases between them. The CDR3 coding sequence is TGTGCCAGTATTCCTCAGGGTGGGACACCCTCCGGGGCCAACGTCCTGACTTTC. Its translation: CASIPQGGTPSGANVLTF.

The CDR3 loop is CASSQVFGGTTEAFF. CDR3 nucleotides: TGCGCCAGCAGCCAAGTCTTCGGGGGGACCACTGAAGCTTTCTTT. The gene calls are TRBV4-1 and TRBJ1-1, with TRBD1 as a possible D gene (5 bases). Trimming left V 1 base short and J 4 bases short, with 13 bases between. The CDR3 contains 15 residues. In germline, CDR1 is MGHRA, CDR2 YSYEKL.

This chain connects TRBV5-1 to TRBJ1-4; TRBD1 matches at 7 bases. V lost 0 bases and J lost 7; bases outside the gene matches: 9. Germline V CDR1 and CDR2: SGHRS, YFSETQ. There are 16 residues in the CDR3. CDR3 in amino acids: CASSLGRQGIGEKLFF. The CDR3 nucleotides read TGCGCCAGCAGCTTGGGGAGACAGGGCATAGGTGAAAAACTGTTTTTT.

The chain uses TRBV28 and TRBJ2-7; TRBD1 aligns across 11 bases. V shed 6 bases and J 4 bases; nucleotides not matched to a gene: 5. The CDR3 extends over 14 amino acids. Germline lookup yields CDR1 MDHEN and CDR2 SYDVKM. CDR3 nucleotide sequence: TGTGCCAGCAGAACTGGGACAGGGGGGTACGAGCAGTACTTC. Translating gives CASRTGTGGYEQYF.